Below are 32 T cell receptor beta chains sequenced from a single sample in a study of T cells in localized non-small cell lung cancer. Sequencing used immunoSEQ multiplex PCR; TCRdb keeps in-frame clones, though not all of them. The sample holds tens of thousands of clones, roughly four fifths seen once. The sample in question was peripheral blood, obtained before any cancer treatment. The receptor set was obtained from a man aged 40 to 75 with stage I lung adenocarcinoma.

This chain connects TRBV7-2 to TRBJ1-5, with a weak D call TRBD1 (5 bases). The CDR3 is 14 amino acids. Germline-derived CDR1 and CDR2 are SGHTA and FQGNSA. V shed 2 bases and J shed 7 bases, with 12 bases lying between them. The CDR3 sequence is CASSLNPGTQPQHF. For the CDR3, the DNA is TGTGCCAGCAGCTTAAATCCGGGGACGCAGCCCCAGCATTTT. Complete variable domain (other parts from reference TRBV7-2 and TRBJ1-5): GAGVSQSPSNKVTEKGKDVELRCDPISGHTALYWYRQSLGQGLEFLIYFQGNSAPDKSGLPSDRFSAERTGGSVSTLTIQRTQQEDSAVYLCASSLNPGTQPQHFGDGTRLSIL.

This clone appeared a single time. The rearrangement links TRBV2 to TRBJ2-1, with a possible D match to TRBD2 (5 bases). Per germline, CDR1 SNHLY and CDR2 FYNNEI. This CDR3 comprises 13 residues. The V gene lost 8 bases and the J gene lost 9 bases, with 17 bases spanning the gap. The CDR3 DNA sequence: TGTGCCAGCCGGAGATTCGGGGTCCCTGAGCAGTTCTTC. This sequence encodes CASRRFGVPEQFF.

This chain links TRBV6-1 with TRBJ1-1; a possible D gene is TRBD1 (5 bases). This CDR3 contains 13 residues. From germline, CDR1 is MNHNS and CDR2 SASEGT. The V and J ends lost 7 bases and 8 bases respectively, with 17 bases between them. The chain's CDR3 is CASKEGTGKEAFF. The DNA for the CDR3 is TGTGCCAGCAAAGAGGGGACGGGAAAGGAAGCTTTCTTT.

The CDR3 bases are TGTGCCAGCAGTTGGACTAGCGGGAGTACTACAGATACGCAGTATTTT. It specifies CASSWTSGSTTDTQYF. The chain joins TRBV9 to TRBJ2-3; TRBD2 matches at 13 bases. The CDR3 has 16 residues. The ends lost 5 bases at V and 3 bases at J; junction bases unmatched: 6. The V gene's germline CDR1 is SGDLS and CDR2 YYNGEE. Looking up the rest from reference TRBV9 and TRBJ2-3 gives the full variable domain: DSGVTQTPKHLITATGQRVTLRCSPRSGDLSVYWYQQSLDQGLQFLIQYYNGEERAKGNILERFSAQQFPDLHSELNLSSLELGDSALYFCASSWTSGSTTDTQYFGPGTRLTVL.

The chain has TRBV7-9 and TRBJ2-1, with 13 bases that match TRBD2. This CDR3 spans 17 amino acids. V was pared by 5 bases and J by 5 bases, with 9 bases of the junction left unmatched. The V gene's germline CDR1 is SEHNR and CDR2 FQNEAQ (reference sequence). The CDR3 protein is CASSLGTSGMENNEQFF. DNA of the CDR3: TGTGCCAGCAGCCTAGGGACTAGCGGGATGGAGAACAATGAGCAGTTCTTC.

The chain employs TRBV5-6 and TRBJ2-7, with D possibly TRBD2 on 6 matching bases. The V and J ends lost 2 bases and 3 bases respectively, with 15 bases between them. CDR3 length equals 15 residues. Per the germline V gene, CDR1 is SGHDT and CDR2 is YYEEEE. CDR3 DNA sequence: TGTGCCAGCAGCTTTATCTCCGCGGGAAACTACGAGCAGTACTTC. Translation: CASSFISAGNYEQYF.

This clone has just a few counts. The chain links TRBV28 to TRBJ1-2; 7 bases agree with TRBD1. Germline lookup yields CDR1 MDHEN and CDR2 SYDVKM. This CDR3 contains 13 residues. Losses at the gene ends were 5 bases for V and 7 bases for J; bases not matched to a gene: 7. The CDR3 sequence: CASSLQGFFGYTF. The CDR3 DNA reads TGTGCCAGCAGTCTACAGGGGTTTTTTGGCTACACCTTC.

The chain combines TRBV7-8 with TRBJ1-3; no definite D call. V dropped 5 bases and J dropped 4 bases, with 24 bases sitting between them. The CDR3 contains 18 residues. Germline V gene lookup returns CDR1 SGHVS and CDR2 FQNEAQ. CDR3 region: CASSPRRYEVAGGNTIYF. In DNA form, the CDR3 reads TGTGCCAGCAGCCCCCGTCGCTACGAAGTGGCCGGGGGAAACACCATATATTTT. The full variable domain, with the rest looked up from reference TRBV7-8 and TRBJ1-3, is GAGVSQSPRYKVAKRGQDVALRCDPISGHVSLFWYQQALGQGPEFLTYFQNEAQLDKSGLPSDRFFAERPEGSVSTLKIQRTQQEDSAVYLCASSPRRYEVAGGNTIYFGEGSWLTVV.

The chain carries TRBV2 and TRBJ1-5, with D perhaps TRBD1 (5 bases). The CDR3 extends over 15 amino acids. Deletions cut 6 bases from V and 4 bases from J, with 16 bases between. In germline, CDR1 is SNHLY, CDR2 FYNNEI. The DNA for the CDR3 is TGTGCCAGCAGCGCCGCTCGGACACTTAATCAGCCCCAGCATTTT. Its protein product is CASSAARTLNQPQHF.

The J gene is TRBJ2-7, the V gene TRBV10-1; either TRBD1 or TRBD2 may supply D (5 bases each). Germline V CDR1 and CDR2: WNHNN, SYGVQD (reference sequence). V was pared by 3 bases and J by 2 bases, with 11 bases between. The CDR3 is 14 residues long. This CDR3 is CASSELGRTYEQYF. DNA for the CDR3: TGCGCCAGCAGTGAACTGGGACGGACCTACGAGCAGTACTTC.

The rearrangement links TRBV27 to TRBJ1-6; the D gene is possibly TRBD1 (5 bases). CDR3 length: 14 residues. CDR1 is MNHEY, CDR2 SMNVEV, per germline (reference sequence). V was trimmed by 6 bases and J by 7 bases, leaving 13 bases between them. CDR3 nucleotide sequence: TGTGCCAGCAGCACCAGGGAGGGAAATTCACCCCTCCACTTT. Its translation is CASSTREGNSPLHF.

This sequence joins TRBV7-3 and TRBJ2-2, with D possibly called TRBD1 or TRBD2 (5 bases each). The CDR3 has 15 amino acids. V was clipped by 4 bases and J by 7 bases, with 16 bases between them. The germline V gene has CDR1 SGHTA and CDR2 FQGTGA. The chain's CDR3 is CASSSGPSSGGELFF. CDR3 sequence (DNA): TGTGCCAGCAGCTCGGGACCATCCTCGGGCGGGGAGCTGTTTTTT.

The V gene is TRBV27, the J gene TRBJ1-2; perhaps TRBD1 as D (5 bases). Trimming stripped 6 bases from V and 4 bases from J, with 15 bases between. CDR3 length: 14 residues. CDR1 is MNHEY and CDR2 is SMNVEV in the germline V gene (reference sequence). The CDR3 is CASRPSGGGYGYTF. As DNA, the CDR3 is TGTGCCAGCAGACCCTCTGGGGGAGGCTATGGCTACACCTTC.

This clone was counted a single time. The chain recombines TRBV18 with TRBJ2-7, with D perhaps TRBD2 (5 bases). Per germline, CDR1 KGHSH and CDR2 LQKENI. V lost 4 bases, J lost 7 bases, and 14 bases lay in between. The CDR3 has 13 amino acids. The CDR3 coding sequence is TGTGCCAGCTCACTGTCCTTCGGGGAAGAGCAGTACTTC. It specifies CASSLSFGEEQYF.

In nucleotides, the CDR3 is TGTGCCTGGAGTCCAGGGAAGACGGGAAACACCATATATTTT. Protein sequence: CAWSPGKTGNTIYF. This chain connects TRBV30 to TRBJ1-3; tentatively, D is TRBD1 (5 bases). Trimming removed 2 bases from V and 4 bases from J, with 12 bases in between. Germline V CDR1 and CDR2: GTSNPN, SVGIG (reference sequence). CDR3 length equals 14 residues.

This clone was seen a few times. The chain joins TRBV6-1 to TRBJ1-5; D is unresolved. The germline gives CDR1 MNHNS, CDR2 SASEGT. V dropped 9 bases and J dropped 6 bases, with 18 bases sitting between them. The CDR3 sequence is 14 residues long. The CDR3 bases are TGTGCCAGTACCCAAGACAATGTTGGTCAGCCCCAGCATTTT. Translated, it gives CASTQDNVGQPQHF.

The CDR3 DNA reads TGTGCCAGCAGTTTACAGGGTGGCAATCAGCCCCAGCATTTT. Its protein is CASSLQGGNQPQHF. V usage is TRBV27 and J usage is TRBJ1-5; a possible D gene is TRBD1 (5 bases). The CDR3 contains 14 residues. The germline gives CDR1 MNHEY, CDR2 SMNVEV (reference sequence). Trimming took off 2 bases at V and 2 bases at J, with 7 bases between the two ends.

The chain couples TRBV19 to TRBJ2-7, with TRBD2 matching over 10 bases. The junction had 8 bases not matched to a gene; V was cut back by 5 bases and J by 4 bases. Germline CDR1 reads LNHDA; CDR2 reads SQIVND (reference sequence). The CDR3 runs to 15 residues. CDR3: CASSLGGLAAYEQYF. Here the CDR3 DNA reads TGTGCCAGTAGTCTCGGAGGACTAGCGGCTTACGAGCAGTACTTC.

This clone was counted a few times. This rearrangement joins TRBV7-6 to TRBJ2-7, with D possibly matching TRBD2 (5 bases). Trimming shortened V by 5 bases and J by 2 bases, and 13 bases separated the two germline ends. The CDR3 length is 14 residues. Germline values: CDR1 SGHVS, CDR2 FNYEAQ. For the CDR3, the DNA is TGTGCCAGCAGCCCGCAGACGGGAACCTACGAGCAGTACTTC. This codes for CASSPQTGTYEQYF. Looking up the rest from reference TRBV7-6 and TRBJ2-7 gives the full variable domain: GAGVSQSPRYKVTKRGQDVALRCDPISGHVSLYWYRQALGQGPEFLTYFNYEAQQDKSGLPNDRFSAERPEGSISTLTIQRTEQRDSAMYRCASSPQTGTYEQYFGPGTRLTVT.

The V and J genes are TRBV5-4 and TRBJ2-5; the D gene is possibly TRBD2 (6 bases). The germline CDR1 and CDR2 sequences are SGHNT and YYREEE (reference sequence). The V gene lost 4 bases and the J gene lost 3 bases, with 16 bases spanning the gap. CDR3 size: 15 residues. The CDR3 loop is CASSPEGYSKETQYF. In DNA, the CDR3 is TGTGCCAGCAGCCCGGAGGGCTATTCTAAAGAGACCCAGTACTTC.

The J gene is TRBJ2-7, the V gene TRBV30; TRBD1 agrees at 8 bases. The germline CDR1 and CDR2 sequences are GTSNPN and SVGIG (reference sequence). The CDR3 sequence is 15 residues long. J gave up 4 bases and V 0 bases, and 8 bases lay outside the gene matches. This CDR3 reads CAWSVKGTGRYEQYF. CDR3 sequence (DNA): TGTGCCTGGAGTGTAAAAGGGACAGGCCGATACGAGCAGTACTTC.

This clone has a single count. CDR3 sequence (DNA): TGTGCCAGCAGCCAAGTACCCTGGGATGGCTACACCTTC. It specifies CASSQVPWDGYTF. This sequence joins TRBV4-2 and TRBJ1-2, with D hard to call. V was clipped by 1 base and J by 6 bases, with 9 bases between them. Germline-derived CDR1 and CDR2 are LGHNA and YNFKEQ. The CDR3 is made up of 13 amino acids.

This chain connects TRBV30 to TRBJ1-1; TRBD1 might be the D (5 bases). This CDR3 contains 13 residues. V lost 3 bases and J lost 3, with 11 bases in between. Germline V lookup: CDR1 GTSNPN, CDR2 SVGIG (reference sequence). The DNA for the CDR3 is TGTGCCTGGAGGTATATACAGGACACTGAAGCTTTCTTT. Amino acids: CAWRYIQDTEAFF.

The DNA of the CDR3 is TGTGCCTGGACCCGAGCGGAGAATACGCAGTATTTT. Residues: CAWTRAENTQYF. The chain combines TRBV30 with TRBJ2-3, with D tentatively TRBD2 (5 bases). Per the germline V gene, CDR1 is GTSNPN and CDR2 is SVGIG (reference sequence). Deletions cut 4 bases from V and 7 bases from J, with 12 bases between. The CDR3 is 12 amino acids.

V usage is TRBV6-5 and J usage is TRBJ2-5; TRBD1 agrees at 8 bases. The germline CDR1 and CDR2 sequences are MNHEY and SVGAGI. V was pared by 2 bases and J by 3 bases, with 2 bases of the junction left unmatched. This CDR3 is built from 14 residues. The CDR3 DNA sequence: TGTGCCAGCAGTTACCTGGACAGGGAAGAGACCCAGTACTTC. Its translation is CASSYLDREETQYF.

This sequence joins TRBV7-9 and TRBJ1-1; D perhaps matches TRBD1 (6 bases). CDR3 length equals 14 residues. Germline values: CDR1 SEHNR, CDR2 FQNEAQ (reference sequence). Trimming cost V 7 bases and J 1 base, with 13 bases left between them. The CDR3 protein is CASNDRTPNTEAFF. DNA of the CDR3: TGTGCCAGCAACGACAGGACACCGAACACTGAAGCTTTCTTT.

The chain couples TRBV10-2 to TRBJ2-3, with TRBD1 matching 7 bases. Trimming cost V 2 bases and J 0 bases; bases outside gene matches: 11. CDR1 WSHSY and CDR2 SAAADI come from the germline V gene. The CDR3 spans 18 residues. The CDR3 is CASSETTGWSPSTDTQYF. DNA for the CDR3: TGCGCCAGCAGTGAGACGACAGGGTGGTCCCCTAGCACAGATACGCAGTATTTT.

This sequence joins TRBV14 and TRBJ2-7; weak D call: TRBD1 (5 bases). Trimming took off 2 bases at V and 6 bases at J, with 14 bases between the two ends. Germline V CDR1 and CDR2: SGHDN, FVKESK. This CDR3 region has 14 residues. The CDR3 sequence is CASSQLKGIGEQYF. The CDR3 DNA reads as TGTGCCAGCAGCCAATTGAAGGGGATCGGCGAGCAGTACTTC.

The CDR3 spells CASSSGLAGPNTGELFF. The CDR3 DNA reads TGTGCCAGCAGCTCAGGACTAGCGGGACCGAACACCGGGGAGCTGTTTTTT. The V call is TRBV7-3, the J call TRBJ2-2; 12 nucleotides agree with TRBD2. Trimming cost V 4 bases and J 0 bases; bases outside gene matches: 3. The germline CDR1 and CDR2 sequences are SGHTA and FQGTGA. CDR3 length equals 17 residues.

V usage is TRBV27 and J usage is TRBJ2-5; weak D call: TRBD1 (6 bases). CDR3 length equals 14 residues. Trimming took 6 bases from V and 5 from J, leaving 16 bases between them. Germline-derived CDR1 and CDR2 are MNHEY and SMNVEV (reference sequence). The CDR3 DNA is TGTGCCAGCAGACCCGGGACAATCGGGGAGACCCAGTACTTC. Protein: CASRPGTIGETQYF.

This clone was seen only once. The CDR3 loop reads CASSSWTGNTGELFF. The CDR3 bases are TGTGCCAGCAGCTCCTGGACAGGGAACACCGGGGAGCTGTTTTTT. The chain couples TRBV4-2 to TRBJ2-2; 7 positions match TRBD1. The CDR3 extends over 15 amino acids. V shed 5 bases, J shed 1 base, and the junction held 4 bases outside the gene matches. Germline lookup yields CDR1 LGHNA and CDR2 YNFKEQ.

This clone turned up a few times. The rearrangement uses TRBV4-3 and TRBJ1-1; D uncertain. Germline-derived CDR1 and CDR2 are LGHNA and YSLEER. The CDR3 covers 16 residues. V shed 1 base and J shed 4 bases, with 16 bases lying between them. The chain's CDR3 is CASSQGLDSAITEAFF. The CDR3 DNA follows: TGCGCCAGCAGCCAAGGGTTGGATTCGGCTATCACTGAAGCTTTCTTT.